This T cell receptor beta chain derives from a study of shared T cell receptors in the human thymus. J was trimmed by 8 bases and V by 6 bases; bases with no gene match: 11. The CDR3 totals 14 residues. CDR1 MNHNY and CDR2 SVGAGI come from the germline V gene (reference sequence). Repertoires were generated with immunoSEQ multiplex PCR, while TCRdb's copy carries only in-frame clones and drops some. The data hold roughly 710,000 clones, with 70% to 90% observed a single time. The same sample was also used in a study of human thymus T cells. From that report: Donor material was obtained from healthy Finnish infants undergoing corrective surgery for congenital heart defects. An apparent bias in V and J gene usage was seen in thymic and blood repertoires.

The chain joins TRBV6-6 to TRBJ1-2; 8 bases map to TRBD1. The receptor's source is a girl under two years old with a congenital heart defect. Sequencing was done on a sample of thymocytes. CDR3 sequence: CASRWTGTGEGYTF. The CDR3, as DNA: TGTGCCAGCAGATGGACAGGGACCGGAGAAGGCTACACCTTC.